The T cell receptor beta chain described here comes from a study of blood T cell repertoires in COVID-19 (dated by TCRdb to 2020 to 2022). Notes on the research overall: Samples covering the acute and convalescent phases of COVID-19 were provided by collaborators in the United States, Italy and Spain. The prospective study material was composed of cDNA or gDNA derived from T cells, B-cell-depleted T cells, or PBMCs. Deeply sampled blood TCRbeta repertoires from subjects exposed to, actively infected with, or recovered from COVID-19 were included in the dataset. The repertoires were made available in a free public database intended to serve as a resource for research on the immune response to SARS-CoV-2. Samples were obtained from the ongoing ImmuneRACE study (first 160 participants) and from over 1,000 subjects provided by 6 global collaborators. The sample metadata nearly always contained a de-identified subject ID, COVID-19 status, age in years and sex. HLA class I and class II types, where available, came from metadata supplied by the sample provider rather than from assay-based typing.

Remarks on this clone: Its antigen remains unidentified. The record has no base qualities; no much larger clone is one base away.

The collaborating institutions used their own protocols to collect whole blood in K2EDTA tubes. For TCRbeta analysis, collaborators shipped samples as frozen whole blood, isolated PBMCs, or DNA extracted from either of those sample types. The immunoSEQ Assay, a bias-controlled multiplex PCR, was used to amplify TCRbeta CDR3 regions from genomic DNA. The paper's data handling went like this. The number of nucleated cells in each sample was estimated from the amplification of reference gene primers within the assay. To quantify the absolute abundance of each unique TCRbeta CDR3 rearrangement, sequence reads were collapsed and filtered. For each sample, productive Simpson clonality was calculated as the square root of Simpson's diversity index across productive rearrangements. The source is immuneACCESS, and TCRdb retained only in-frame sequences with V and J called. Part of the clones is not carried over; for the studies checked, unresolved V genes explain less than half of this, and the remainder is unexplained. V and J calls and clone size come straight from that table; D and trimming were deduced from the DNA. This sample comprises hundreds of thousands of clones, 70% to 90% of them detected only once. The ten biggest clones cover more than 0.25% of the sample.

From a lookup of the germline V gene (reference sequence), CDR1 and CDR2 are LNHDA and SQIVND. The CDR3 runs 15 amino acids, cysteine and phenylalanine included. This entry keeps only the CDR3 DNA: 45 bases, framed from base 1. V loses 5 bases at its end and J loses 4 bases; junction bases beyond the gene matches: 4. Summary of the overall study and its limitations: The quantity of clinical and demographic metadata differed by source and by participant and was supplied without curation.

Input material: peripheral blood. The chain is encoded by TRBV19 joined to TRBJ1-4, with 10 bases aligning to TRBD1. This clonotype was sampled from a woman between 18 and 29 years old with acute or convalescent COVID-19. CDR3 reads: CASSGTGARNEKLFF. The base sequence is TGTGCCAGTAGTGGGACAGGGGCCCGTAATGAAAAACTGTTTTTT.